This TCR beta chain derives from a study of T cells after posttransplantation cyclophosphamide. This clone has ten or more counts. The antigen is not known. Generated by immunoSEQ multiplex PCR, the TCRdb table keeps only in-frame clones and is missing some. The sample is made up of 15,000 to 20,000 clones, none counted only once. CDR1 and CDR2 from the germline V gene are LNHDA and SQIVND (reference sequence). V shed 6 bases and J 4 bases; nucleotides not matched to a gene: 6. CDR3 length: 14 amino acids. Cyclophosphamide on days +3 and +4 followed busulfan-fludarabine conditioning and a marrow graft. Study conclusions and caveats: Donor-recipient repertoire similarity was low at 1-2 months, rising over year one.

This clonotype originated in a female patient aged 30 to 40 who received an allogeneic stem cell transplant from a related donor, was CMV-positive, and had no GVHD. The T cells may partly be graft donor cells. The sample here was PBMCs, taken after allogeneic stem cell transplant with posttransplant cyclophosphamide. This chain uses TRBV19 with TRBJ2-5, with 9 bases lining up with TRBD1. CDR3 amino acids: CASRNRGLGETQYF. The CDR3 bases are TGTGCCAGTAGAAACAGGGGGCTGGGAGAGACCCAGTACTTC.